This T cell receptor (beta chain) was documented in a study of OX40 agonist ivuxolimab in advanced cancers. Study overall: Recorded diagnoses for dose-escalation patients were hepatocellular carcinoma, melanoma, renal cell or head and neck cancer.

Findings of the study overall: The study found among the lowest clonal expansion in partial responders at 0.1-3.0 mg/kg.

Assay: immunoSEQ multiplex PCR; the TCRdb copy retains only in-frame clones and omits some. The sample contains tens of thousands of clones, roughly 90% of which appear only once. The CDR3 has 14 residues. Germline V gene lookup returns CDR1 SNHLY and CDR2 FYNNEI. V lost 10 bases to trimming and J lost 0 bases, with 13 bases between them. Remarks on this clone: The antigen remains unidentified.

Here the sequenced sample was CD4+ or CD8+ T cells sorted from blood, taken in a trial of the OX40 agonist ivuxolimab. J is TRBJ1-3 and V is TRBV2; D might be TRBD1 (6 bases). The TCR comes from an adult with an advanced solid tumor such as melanoma, head and neck, liver or kidney cancer. The DNA for the CDR3 is TGTGCCAAACGAGACAGGAGCTCTGGAAACACCATATATTTT. Its protein is CAKRDRSSGNTIYF.